The 28 T cell receptor beta chains presented below share a single source sample, sequenced in a study of Ad26.COV2.S vaccination and SARS-CoV-2 variants. The assay was immunoSEQ multiplex PCR, and TCRdb's table has in-frame clones only and misses some. Among 380,000 or so clones listed, about 80% were seen once. Noted treatment: about 20 received Ad26.COV2.S at low or high dose, single or two shots; five or six received placebo; per-sample allocation not given. Collection of the samples took place on day 63 after the first injection of vaccine or placebo. The starting material was peripheral blood, obtained in a trial of Ad26.COV2.S vaccine versus placebo. These receptors were obtained from a person aged 18-65 years who received the Ad26.COV2.S COVID-19 vaccine or a placebo.

The chain is built from TRBV4-1 and TRBJ1-2; D might be TRBD1 (5 bases). The CDR3 covers 14 residues. Germline V lookup: CDR1 MGHRA, CDR2 YSYEKL. The V and J ends lost 3 bases and 7 bases respectively, with 15 bases between them. CDR3 in DNA: TGCGCCAGCAGCCACCTCTGGGGGTTATCTGGCTACACCTTC. It yields the protein CASSHLWGLSGYTF.

This chain links TRBV2 with TRBJ2-5, with TRBD2 matching over 7 bases. V shed 4 bases, J shed 4 bases, and the junction held 6 bases outside the gene matches. The germline V gene encodes CDR1 SNHLY and CDR2 FYNNEI. The CDR3 runs to 14 residues. CDR3 sequence: CASSGAGAGETQYF. The CDR3 DNA sequence: TGTGCCAGCAGTGGGGCGGGAGCGGGAGAGACCCAGTACTTC. Supplemented by reference TRBV2 and TRBJ2-5, the full variable domain reads EPEVTQTPSHQVTQMGQEVILRCVPISNHLYFYWYRQILGQKVEFLVSFYNNEISEKSEIFDDQFSVERPDGSNFTLKIRSTKLEDSAMYFCASSGAGAGETQYFGPGTRLLVL.

V gene TRBV4-3 combines with J gene TRBJ2-5; no definite D call. Per the germline V gene, CDR1 is LGHNA and CDR2 is YSLEER. The CDR3 has 18 amino acids. Between the trimmed V and J ends, which lost 0 bases and 5 bases, there was a span of 22 bases. CDR3 sequence reads: CASSQDPQDSYVGETQYF. In DNA form, the CDR3 reads TGCGCCAGCAGCCAAGATCCCCAGGATAGCTACGTGGGGGAGACCCAGTACTTC.

This clone was observed once. This chain connects TRBV27 to TRBJ2-1; D possibly corresponds to TRBD2 (6 bases). V lost 3 bases to trimming and J lost 7 bases, with 13 bases between them. This CDR3 is 14 amino acids long. Germline loops: CDR1 MNHEY, CDR2 SMNVEV (reference sequence). CDR3 protein: CASSLAGQGNEQFF. The CDR3 nucleotides read TGTGCCAGCAGTTTGGCGGGGCAGGGTAATGAGCAGTTCTTC.

The chain uses TRBV6-5 and TRBJ1-5, with 7 bases identical to TRBD1. The CDR3 contains 15 residues. Trimming cost V 7 bases and J 1 base; bases outside gene matches: 7. CDR1 and CDR2 (germline): MNHEY, SVGAGI. The CDR3 protein is CASKPGQRSNQPQHF. CDR3 nucleotides: TGTGCCAGCAAGCCGGGACAGAGAAGCAATCAGCCCCAGCATTTT.

This chain uses TRBV29-1 with TRBJ2-3; possible D gene TRBD2, 5 bases. The V gene's germline CDR1 is SQVTM and CDR2 ANQGSEA. Trimming pared 7 bases from V and 1 base from J, leaving 6 bases between. This CDR3 has 11 residues. The CDR3 here is CSAGGTDTQYF. CDR3 nucleotide sequence: TGCAGCGCCGGGGGCACAGATACGCAGTATTTT.

A single count supports this clone. The chain couples TRBV12-5 to TRBJ2-2; D is ambiguous. The CDR3 has 15 amino acids. The V and J ends lost 5 bases and 1 base respectively, with 11 bases between them. Germline V gene data show CDR1 as LGHNT and CDR2 as FRNRAP. The CDR3 DNA reads as TGTGCTAGTGGTGGAAGGACCCTGAACACCGGGGAGCTGTTTTTT. As protein: CASGGRTLNTGELFF.

The chain recombines TRBV6-6 with TRBJ2-7; TRBD1 matches at 7 bases. The V segment lost 1 base and the J segment 4 bases; nucleotides outside the gene matches: 7. CDR1 is MNHNY, CDR2 SVGAGI, per germline (reference sequence). This CDR3 region has 15 residues. CDR3 sequence (DNA): TGTGCCAGCAGTTACTACAGGGGTGGCGCTTACGAGCAGTACTTC. Its translation is CASSYYRGGAYEQYF.

A word on this clone: Other DNA sequences within the sample encode an identical CDR3. This chain connects TRBV5-1 to TRBJ1-3, with D hard to call. The V gene's germline CDR1 is SGHRS and CDR2 YFSETQ. The CDR3 contains 14 residues. The germline V and J ends were trimmed by 0 bases and 4 bases, with 8 bases remaining between them. The CDR3 DNA reads TGCGCCAGCAGCTTGGGGGGAACAGGAAACACCATATATTTT. It codes for CASSLGGTGNTIYF.

The chain couples TRBV7-9 to TRBJ1-1; D perhaps matches TRBD1 (5 bases). Germline V lookup: CDR1 SEHNR, CDR2 FQNEAQ (reference sequence). The ends were cut back, 6 bases at V and 7 bases at J, with 9 bases in the middle. This CDR3 spans 11 amino acids. The CDR3 coding sequence is TGTGCCAGCAGAGGACAAAGTGAAGCTTTCTTT. This gives the protein CASRGQSEAFF.

The J gene is TRBJ2-3, the V gene TRBV2; 10 bases agree with TRBD2. V trimming: 9 bases; J trimming: 4 bases; junction bases outside the gene matches: 4. Germline CDR1 reads SNHLY; CDR2 reads FYNNEI. This CDR3 region has 13 residues. The CDR3 loop is CASRTSGSDTQYF. CDR3 in DNA: TGTGCCAGTAGGACTAGCGGCTCAGATACGCAGTATTTT.

The rearrangement joins TRBV11-2 to TRBJ2-1, with 7 bases that match TRBD1. Germline-derived CDR1 and CDR2 are SGHAT and FQNNGV. The V and J ends lost 5 bases and 3 bases, in that order; junction bases with no gene match: 13. The CDR3 is made up of 17 amino acids. The CDR3 DNA sequence: TGTGCCAGCAGCATCGAGACAGGGCAGAGGGACTACAATGAGCAGTTCTTC. It translates to CASSIETGQRDYNEQFF.

This clone was picked up one time. The V and J genes are TRBV5-4 and TRBJ2-3; no firm D call. Per the germline V gene, CDR1 is SGHNT and CDR2 is YYREEE (reference sequence). This CDR3 comprises 14 residues. V lost 2 bases and J lost 0, with 7 bases in between. CDR3 residues: CASSFAKSTDTQYF. CDR3 DNA sequence: TGTGCCAGCAGCTTTGCAAAGAGCACAGATACGCAGTATTTT.

The chain carries TRBV19 and TRBJ1-1; D unclear. The CDR3 extends over 14 amino acids. With 3 bases removed from V and 0 bases from J, the gap between germline ends came to 8 bases. Germline loops: CDR1 LNHDA, CDR2 SQIVND (reference sequence). This CDR3 is CASSIPVMNTEAFF. CDR3 sequence (DNA): TGTGCCAGTAGTATTCCAGTCATGAACACTGAAGCTTTCTTT.

This clone was detected once. V and J are TRBV4-3 and TRBJ2-1; 13 bases are shared with TRBD2. CDR1 is LGHNA and CDR2 is YSLEER in the germline V gene. The V and J ends lost 0 bases and 0 bases, in that order; junction bases with no gene match: 14. The CDR3 covers 22 residues. The CDR3 loop reads CASSQDPWEGLAGAYSYNEQFF. As DNA, the CDR3 is TGCGCCAGCAGCCAAGATCCTTGGGAAGGACTAGCGGGGGCCTACTCCTACAATGAGCAGTTCTTC.

The rearrangement uses TRBV29-1 and TRBJ1-1, with TRBD1 as a possible D gene (6 bases). Trimming removed 1 base from V and 3 bases from J, with 12 bases in between. The CDR3 extends over 14 amino acids. From germline, CDR1 is SQVTM and CDR2 ANQGSEA. This chain's CDR3 is CSVEAHGGYTEAFF. The CDR3 DNA follows: TGCAGCGTTGAAGCCCACGGGGGCTACACTGAAGCTTTCTTT.

The chain has TRBV19 and TRBJ1-1, with D hard to call. The CDR3 length is 13 residues. Germline assignment: CDR1 LNHDA and CDR2 SQIVND (reference sequence). Trimming stripped 7 bases from V and 1 base from J, with 10 bases between. The CDR3, as DNA: TGTGCCAGTACTACTGACGGGAACACTGAAGCTTTCTTT. It yields the protein CASTTDGNTEAFF.

The chain employs TRBV5-1 and TRBJ1-1; 10 bases fit TRBD1. The CDR3 is made up of 14 amino acids. The V segment lost 6 bases and the J segment 3 bases; nucleotides outside the gene matches: 5. CDR1 and CDR2 from the germline V gene are SGHRS and YFSETQ. DNA for the CDR3: TGCGCCAGCACTCGACAGGGGGCGGACACTGAAGCTTTCTTT. It specifies CASTRQGADTEAFF.

The chain has TRBV19 and TRBJ2-7; 8 nucleotides agree with TRBD2. J gave up 5 bases and V 5 bases, and 11 bases lay outside the gene matches. The CDR3 contains 15 residues. Germline V lookup: CDR1 LNHDA, CDR2 SQIVND (reference sequence). This CDR3 is CASSWTGGPEDEQYF. As DNA, the CDR3 is TGTGCCAGTAGTTGGACGGGAGGGCCGGAGGACGAGCAGTACTTC.

This rearrangement joins TRBV7-8 to TRBJ2-2, with a possible D match to TRBD1 (5 bases). CDR1 is SGHVS and CDR2 is FQNEAQ in the germline V gene. V was cut by 3 bases and J by 5 bases, with 13 bases left in between. This CDR3 contains 15 residues. The CDR3: CASSFVRASTGELFF. The CDR3 nucleotides are TGTGCCAGCAGCTTTGTCAGGGCCTCAACCGGGGAGCTGTTTTTT. Full variable domain (remainder filled in from reference TRBV7-8 and TRBJ2-2): GAGVSQSPRYKVAKRGQDVALRCDPISGHVSLFWYQQALGQGPEFLTYFQNEAQLDKSGLPSDRFFAERPEGSVSTLKIQRTQQEDSAVYLCASSFVRASTGELFFGEGSRLTVL.

The chain employs TRBV5-1 and TRBJ2-2, with a tentative D call TRBD2 (5 bases). Germline assignment: CDR1 SGHRS and CDR2 YFSETQ. This CDR3 has 15 residues. The ends were cut back, 2 bases at V and 6 bases at J, with 14 bases in the middle. The CDR3 here is CASSLLVGEAGELFF. In DNA, the CDR3 is TGCGCCAGCAGCTTATTGGTCGGGGAAGCCGGGGAGCTGTTTTTT.

CDR3 protein: CASSIGGLPYEQYF. CDR3 DNA sequence: TGTGCCAGTAGTATCGGGGGACTCCCCTACGAGCAGTACTTC. The J gene is TRBJ2-7, the V gene TRBV19; tentatively, D is TRBD2 (6 bases). CDR1 and CDR2 from the germline V gene are LNHDA and SQIVND (reference sequence). There are 14 residues in the CDR3. V was cut by 3 bases and J by 2 bases, with 11 bases left in between.

The chain combines TRBV27 with TRBJ2-1; no clear D. Trimming stripped 6 bases from V and 2 bases from J, with 14 bases between. The length of the CDR3 is 15 residues. Per the germline V gene, CDR1 is MNHEY and CDR2 is SMNVEV (reference sequence). CDR3 nucleotides: TGTGCCAGCAGACCCGGTGGAGCCCCCTACAATGAGCAGTTCTTC. Its protein is CASRPGGAPYNEQFF.

The chain is built from TRBV27 and TRBJ1-1; D is unresolved. Germline CDR1 MNHEY, CDR2 SMNVEV (reference sequence). Trimming shortened V by 10 bases and J by 5 bases, and 20 bases separated the two germline ends. This CDR3 is 14 amino acids long. The CDR3 sequence: CATFRGGSGTEAFF. DNA for the CDR3: TGTGCCACCTTTAGAGGAGGGTCGGGAACTGAAGCTTTCTTT.

The chain carries TRBV3-1 (or the pseudogene TRBV3-2) and TRBJ1-2; D is unclear. There are 15 residues in the CDR3. V was shortened by 1 base and J by 8 bases, with 17 bases between the two germline ends. Germline CDR1 LGHDT, CDR2 YNNKEL (reference sequence). CDR3 bases: TGTGCCAGCAGCCAAGCATGGTCGGCCCTAACCGGCTACACCTTC. It encodes CASSQAWSALTGYTF.

The chain employs TRBV28 and TRBJ1-2; 9 positions agree with TRBD1. The germline V gene encodes CDR1 MDHEN and CDR2 SYDVKM. After removal of 5 bases from V and 3 bases from J, the junction contained 7 bases not matched to a gene. The CDR3 extends over 15 amino acids. The CDR3 loop reads CASSPYRGLDYGYTF. The CDR3 DNA reads as TGTGCCAGCAGTCCGTACAGGGGGCTTGACTATGGCTACACCTTC.

The rearrangement links TRBV30 to TRBJ2-1; 10 bases are shared with TRBD2. V trimming: 5 bases; J trimming: 7 bases; junction bases outside the gene matches: 11. CDR1 and CDR2 (germline): GTSNPN, SVGIG (reference sequence). This CDR3 region has 15 residues. The CDR3 coding sequence is TGTGCCTGGGAGGGGGGCACTAGCGGGGCTAATGAGCAGTTCTTC. As protein: CAWEGGTSGANEQFF. The full variable domain, in which reference TRBV30 and TRBJ2-1 provide the parts outside the CDR3, is SQTIHQWPATLVQPVGSPLSLECTVEGTSNPNLYWYRQAAGRGLQLLFYSVGIGQISSEVPQNLSASRPQDRQFILSSKKLLLSDSGFYLCAWEGGTSGANEQFFGPGTRLTVL.

This rearrangement joins TRBV11-3 to TRBJ2-1; no reliable D call. Germline CDR1 SGHNT, CDR2 YENEEA. CDR3 size: 13 residues. V was pared by 1 base and J by 9 bases, with 10 bases between. The CDR3 region is CASSLVVRGEQFF. CDR3 sequence (DNA): TGTGCCAGCAGCTTAGTCGTGCGCGGTGAGCAGTTCTTC.